This TCR beta chain was observed in a study of cytomegalovirus exposure and HLA in healthy donors. 60 Vbeta and 13 Jbeta primers were used in PCR. Clones were sequenced by immunoSEQ multiplex PCR, and TCRdb holds only the in-frame ones, with some missing. This listing includes around 100,000 clones. This CDR3 is 14 amino acids long. The J segment lost 7 bases and the V segment lost 6 bases, leaving 7 bases of the junction unmatched. The germline gives CDR1 MNHEY, CDR2 SVGAGI. The source of this sequence is a man aged 25-45 years in good health and CMV-seronegative. Sequencing used PBMCs. The V gene is TRBV6-5, the J gene TRBJ1-4; 8 bases are shared with TRBD1. CDR3 nucleotide sequence: TGTGCCAGCAGCAGGGGGCCCGGCGGTGAAAAACTGTTTTTT. Encoded protein: CASSRGPGGEKLFF.